These 32 T cell receptor beta chains came from one sample sequenced in a study of cytomegalovirus exposure and HLA in healthy donors. The PCR employed 60 Vbeta primers together with 13 Jbeta primers. Sequenced by immunoSEQ multiplex PCR; TCRdb stores in-frame clones only, minus some. The sample has some 110,000 clones, roughly 79% seen once. The sample was PBMCs. Source of these receptors: a male donor in good health and CMV-seronegative.

This clone came up once. J is TRBJ2-1 and V is TRBV5-1; tentative D call: TRBD2 (5 bases). V was clipped by 1 base and J by 0 bases, with 11 bases between them. Per the germline V gene, CDR1 is SGHRS and CDR2 is YFSETQ. CDR3 length equals 16 residues. CDR3 region: CASSLFAGSSYNEQFF. CDR3 DNA sequence: TGCGCCAGCAGCTTGTTTGCGGGTTCCTCCTACAATGAGCAGTTCTTC.

Only a few counts were recorded for this clone. V usage is TRBV4-3 and J usage is TRBJ1-1, with D perhaps TRBD1 (6 bases). CDR1 is LGHNA, CDR2 YSLEER, per germline. V lost 2 bases to trimming and J lost 7 bases, with 17 bases between them. The CDR3 extends over 15 amino acids. CDR3 DNA sequence: TGCGCCAGCAGCCAATGGGCCAGGGGTATTGATGAAGCTTTCTTT. As protein: CASSQWARGIDEAFF.

This clone has just a few counts. The chain uses TRBV28 and TRBJ2-7; 7 nucleotides match TRBD2. Germline V gene data show CDR1 as MDHEN and CDR2 as SYDVKM. J was trimmed by 2 bases and V by 5 bases; bases with no gene match: 9. This CDR3 is built from 15 residues. CDR3 in DNA: TGTGCCAGCAGTCTAGGCCTAGCGGATACCTACGAGCAGTACTTC. This gives the protein CASSLGLADTYEQYF.

The gene calls are TRBV9 and TRBJ2-7; TRBD2 agrees at 7 bases. Germline V gene data show CDR1 as SGDLS and CDR2 as YYNGEE. Trimming at V came to 0 bases and at J to 5 bases, leaving 11 bases not matched to a gene. This CDR3 has 16 residues. The CDR3 loop is CASSVESGGPRDEQYF. In DNA, the CDR3 is TGTGCCAGCAGCGTAGAGTCGGGAGGCCCCCGGGACGAGCAGTACTTC.

The gene calls are TRBV15 and TRBJ2-3; possibly TRBD1 for D (5 bases). Germline-derived CDR1 and CDR2 are LNHNV and YYDKDF (reference sequence). CDR3 length: 15 residues. Trimming shortened V by 8 bases and J by 0 bases, and 15 bases separated the two germline ends. The CDR3, as DNA: TGTGCCACCGGGAAGGACATCCCTAGCACAGATACGCAGTATTTT. This gives the protein CATGKDIPSTDTQYF.

This clone occurred a few times. This rearrangement joins TRBV7-8 to TRBJ2-1, with D possibly matching TRBD2 (5 bases). Trimming left V 5 bases short and J 6 bases short, with 11 bases between. The CDR3 has 13 residues. Per germline, CDR1 SGHVS and CDR2 FQNEAQ. For the CDR3, the DNA is TGTGCCAGCAGCGGGGAGTCCGTCAATGAGCAGTTCTTC. Protein sequence: CASSGESVNEQFF.

The genes are TRBV19 and TRBJ1-3; no firm D call. This CDR3 has 14 residues. V lost 3 bases and J lost 2, with 8 bases in between. The germline V gene has CDR1 LNHDA and CDR2 SQIVND (reference sequence). The CDR3 DNA sequence: TGTGCCAGTAGTATTGCGAGGGCTGGAAACACCATATATTTT. It codes for CASSIARAGNTIYF. Combining the CDR3 with reference TRBV19 and TRBJ1-3 gives the whole variable domain DGGITQSPKYLFRKEGQNVTLSCEQNLNHDAMYWYRQDPGQGLRLIYYSQIVNDFQKGDIAEGYSVSREKKESFPLTVTSAQKNPTAFYLCASSIARAGNTIYFGEGSWLTVV.

The V call is TRBV7-3, the J call TRBJ2-2, with 7 positions matching TRBD2. Germline V gene sequence: CDR1 SGHTA, CDR2 FQGTGA. V shed 1 base and J 6 bases; nucleotides not matched to a gene: 8. CDR3 length: 16 amino acids. CDR3 sequence (DNA): TGTGCCAGCAGCTTAAGGGGGAGGGGCGACCCCGGGGAGCTGTTTTTT. Translation gives CASSLRGRGDPGELFF.

The chain is built from TRBV5-4 and TRBJ2-7; D call uncertain. CDR1 is SGHNT and CDR2 is YYREEE in the germline V gene (reference sequence). CDR3 length equals 13 residues. Trimming removed 2 bases from V and 6 bases from J, with 12 bases in between. The CDR3 region has the DNA TGTGCCAGCAGCTTTTGGTCCACGGGCGAGCAGTACTTC. Its protein product is CASSFWSTGEQYF.

The J gene is TRBJ1-2, the V gene TRBV11-3, with unresolved D. Germline lookup yields CDR1 SGHNT and CDR2 YENEEA. The CDR3 has 12 amino acids. Trimming took off 5 bases at V and 7 bases at J, with 11 bases between the two ends. CDR3 in DNA: TGTGCCAGCAGCCACTCTCGATCTGGCTACACCTTC. Translation: CASSHSRSGYTF. Supplemented by reference TRBV11-3 and TRBJ1-2, the full variable domain reads EAGVVQSPRYKIIEKKQPVAFWCNPISGHNTLYWYLQNLGQGPELLIRYENEEAVDDSQLPKDRFSAERLKGVDSTLKIQPAELGDSAVYLCASSHSRSGYTFGSGTRLTVV.

The V gene is TRBV6-5, the J gene TRBJ2-7, with 7 nucleotides matching TRBD1. CDR1 and CDR2 (germline): MNHEY, SVGAGI. With 5 bases clipped from V and 3 bases from J, the junction kept 7 bases outside the gene matches. The CDR3 is 14 amino acids. The CDR3 nucleotides read TGTGCCAGCAGTCTGAGGGGGCCAAACTACGAGCAGTACTTC. This sequence encodes CASSLRGPNYEQYF.

The J gene is TRBJ1-1, the V gene TRBV6-5; 7 bases are a match to TRBD1. V lost 7 bases to trimming and J lost 10 bases; unmatched junction nucleotides: 12. Germline CDR1 reads MNHEY; CDR2 reads SVGAGI. The CDR3 totals 13 residues. This chain's CDR3 is CASNNRGRNAAFF. CDR3 bases: TGTGCCAGCAACAACAGGGGTCGTAATGCAGCTTTCTTT.

The J gene is TRBJ2-7, the V gene TRBV14; D perhaps matches TRBD1 (6 bases). Germline lookup yields CDR1 SGHDN and CDR2 FVKESK. Trimming left V 4 bases short and J 2 bases short, with 12 bases between. The length of the CDR3 is 14 residues. CDR3 residues: CASSRAGAPYEQYF. The CDR3 coding sequence is TGTGCCAGCAGCCGAGCAGGGGCCCCCTACGAGCAGTACTTC.

This clone was observed a handful of times. The chain employs TRBV7-9 and TRBJ2-3; perhaps TRBD2 as D (5 bases). Germline V lookup: CDR1 SEHNR, CDR2 FQNEAQ (reference sequence). The CDR3 contains 15 residues. V gave up 8 bases and J gave up 0 bases, with 15 bases separating them. CDR3 sequence: CASQETWTSTDTQYF. The CDR3 region has the DNA TGTGCCAGCCAAGAAACATGGACTAGCACAGATACGCAGTATTTT.

This chain uses TRBV18 with TRBJ1-3, with D unclear. Per the germline V gene, CDR1 is KGHSH and CDR2 is LQKENI. This CDR3 is built from 15 residues. Trimming pared 3 bases from V and 2 bases from J, leaving 11 bases between. Here the CDR3 reads CASSPSYRAGNTIYF. CDR3 DNA: TGTGCCAGCTCACCCTCTTATAGAGCTGGAAACACCATATATTTT. Using reference TRBV18 and TRBJ1-3 for the parts outside the CDR3, the full variable domain is NAGVMQNPRHLVRRRGQEARLRCSPMKGHSHVYWYRQLPEEGLKFMVYLQKENIIDESGMPKERFSAEFPKEGPSILRIQQVVRGDSAAYFCASSPSYRAGNTIYFGEGSWLTVV.

This clone showed up just once. The chain is built from TRBV5-1 and TRBJ2-1, with 10 bases identical to TRBD1. CDR3 length: 15 amino acids. Trimming cost V 4 bases and J 3 bases; bases outside gene matches: 4. Per germline, CDR1 SGHRS and CDR2 YFSETQ. The CDR3 is CASSPDRGHYNEQFF. The CDR3 region has the DNA TGCGCCAGCAGCCCAGACAGGGGGCACTACAATGAGCAGTTCTTC.

The gene calls are TRBV4-1 and TRBJ1-6; D is ambiguous. Germline V lookup: CDR1 MGHRA, CDR2 YSYEKL. This CDR3 has 15 residues. V lost 0 bases to trimming and J lost 8 bases, with 11 bases between them. This CDR3 reads CASSQEPGADSPLHF. CDR3 coding DNA: TGCGCCAGCAGCCAAGAGCCGGGAGCGGATTCACCCCTCCACTTT.

This chain uses TRBV6-4 with TRBJ2-5; 14 bases match TRBD2. V dropped 4 bases and J dropped 3; count of bases not matched to a gene: 4. CDR3 size: 16 residues. The germline gives CDR1 MRHNA, CDR2 SNTAGT. Here the CDR3 reads CASSAPTSGREETQYF. In DNA form, the CDR3 reads TGTGCCAGCAGTGCCCCGACTAGCGGGAGGGAAGAGACCCAGTACTTC.

The chain combines TRBV5-1 with TRBJ2-3, with D perhaps TRBD2 (6 bases). With 4 bases removed from V and 2 bases from J, the gap between germline ends came to 20 bases. The CDR3 is 17 residues long. The germline V gene encodes CDR1 SGHRS and CDR2 YFSETQ. The CDR3: CASSKNRDSTNTDTQYF. The CDR3 DNA is TGCGCCAGCAGCAAAAACCGGGACTCCACAAACACAGATACGCAGTATTTT. The full variable domain, its missing parts supplied by reference TRBV5-1 and TRBJ2-3, is KAGVTQTPRYLIKTRGQQVTLSCSPISGHRSVSWYQQTPGQGLQFLFEYFSETQRNKGNFPGRFSGRQFSNSRSEMNVSTLELGDSALYLCASSKNRDSTNTDTQYFGPGTRLTVL.

The rearrangement uses TRBV7-9 and TRBJ2-1, with D hard to call. The length of the CDR3 is 13 residues. The V gene's germline CDR1 is SEHNR and CDR2 FQNEAQ (reference sequence). V was pared by 5 bases and J by 6 bases, with 11 bases between. The CDR3 nucleotides read TGTGCCAGCAGCCCCCGCCGGGTCAATGAGCAGTTCTTC. Amino acids: CASSPRRVNEQFF.

The chain uses TRBV6-1 and TRBJ2-7; 7 bases fit TRBD1. The CDR3 loop spans 15 amino acids. V lost 9 bases and J lost 3; bases outside the gene matches: 14. Per the germline V gene, CDR1 is MNHNS and CDR2 is SASEGT. CDR3 protein: CASVDPDRVLYEQYF. DNA for the CDR3: TGTGCCAGTGTTGACCCCGACAGGGTTCTCTACGAGCAGTACTTC.

V gene TRBV7-6 combines with J gene TRBJ2-7, with 11 positions matching TRBD2. J gave up 3 bases and V 5 bases, and 9 bases lay outside the gene matches. The CDR3 is 16 residues long. Germline lookup yields CDR1 SGHVS and CDR2 FNYEAQ. This chain's CDR3 is CASSPVGTSGYYEQYF. The CDR3 coding sequence is TGTGCCAGCAGCCCAGTAGGGACTAGCGGCTACTACGAGCAGTACTTC.

The V gene is TRBV12-5, the J gene TRBJ2-3; D might be TRBD1 (6 bases). CDR1 is LGHNT and CDR2 is FRNRAP in the germline V gene. V was clipped by 3 bases and J by 2 bases, with 9 bases between them. The CDR3 totals 14 residues. CDR3 DNA sequence: TGTGCTAGTGGTTTAGGACAGCTCACAGATACGCAGTATTTT. Translation: CASGLGQLTDTQYF.

The DNA for the CDR3 is TGCGCCAGCAGCTTCGCGACGCAGGGGGCAGGCACTGAAGCTTTCTTT. Translation: CASSFATQGAGTEAFF. The J gene is TRBJ1-1, the V gene TRBV5-1; 8 bases are shared with TRBD1. The CDR3 runs 16 residues. Germline-derived CDR1 and CDR2 are SGHRS and YFSETQ. Germline trimming cut 2 bases from V and 4 bases from J; bases unmatched to any gene: 10. The whole variable domain, filled in from reference TRBV5-1 and TRBJ1-1, reads KAGVTQTPRYLIKTRGQQVTLSCSPISGHRSVSWYQQTPGQGLQFLFEYFSETQRNKGNFPGRFSGRQFSNSRSEMNVSTLELGDSALYLCASSFATQGAGTEAFFGQGTRLTVV.

The chain couples TRBV5-1 to TRBJ1-3, with no clear D. Between the trimmed V and J ends, which lost 8 bases and 0 bases, there was a span of 12 bases. CDR3 length: 14 residues. Germline V gene sequence: CDR1 SGHRS, CDR2 YFSETQ. The CDR3 protein is CASTKEPSGNTIYF. As DNA, the CDR3 is TGCGCCAGTACGAAGGAGCCCTCTGGAAACACCATATATTTT.

The chain combines TRBV6-1 with TRBJ2-5, with 8 bases lining up with TRBD1. The better agreement between TRBJ2-7 and the DNA end casts doubt on the J call. The CDR3 consists of 14 residues. Per the germline V gene, CDR1 is MNHNS and CDR2 is SASEGT. CDR3 region: CASSPGQGSREQYF. Here the CDR3 DNA reads TGTGCCAGCAGTCCCGGACAGGGCTCTCGCGAGCAGTACTTC.

The chain recombines TRBV27 with TRBJ2-1, with 12 bases lining up with TRBD1. Per germline, CDR1 MNHEY and CDR2 SMNVEV (reference sequence). The CDR3 spans 15 residues. The V and J ends lost 4 bases and 10 bases, in that order; junction bases with no gene match: 8. The CDR3 DNA is TGTGCCAGCAGTTCGCCGGGACAGGGGGCTCGGGAGCAGTTCTTC. Amino acid sequence: CASSSPGQGAREQFF.

This clone is a singleton in its sample. V and J are TRBV7-8 and TRBJ1-5; D call uncertain. Trimming removed 6 bases from V and 7 bases from J, with 19 bases in between. The CDR3 totals 15 residues. Germline-derived CDR1 and CDR2 are SGHVS and FQNEAQ. CDR3 protein: CASRISPRVGQPQHF. CDR3 in DNA: TGTGCCAGCAGAATTAGCCCCCGGGTCGGACAGCCCCAGCATTTT.

The V call is TRBV7-2, the J call TRBJ2-3; 7 bases map to TRBD1. Germline assignment: CDR1 SGHTA and CDR2 FQGNSA. This CDR3 has 16 amino acids. V gave up 3 bases and J gave up 0 bases; unmatched junction bases: 6. Here the CDR3 reads CASSFGQVKSTDTQYF. CDR3 DNA sequence: TGTGCCAGCAGCTTCGGACAGGTAAAGAGCACAGATACGCAGTATTTT.

V is TRBV6-1 and J is TRBJ1-2; D is perhaps TRBD1 (5 bases). V lost 4 bases and J lost 4, with 13 bases in between. The CDR3 is 14 residues long. Germline loops: CDR1 MNHNS, CDR2 SASEGT. CDR3 bases: TGTGCCAGCAGTGGACAACAGGATCTCTATGGCTACACCTTC. Residues: CASSGQQDLYGYTF.

The CDR3 DNA follows: TGTGCCAGCAGCCTCACAGCGGCGGGCAATCAGCCCCAGCATTTT. Encoded protein: CASSLTAAGNQPQHF. The chain joins TRBV11-1 to TRBJ1-5; no clear D gene. CDR1 SGHAT and CDR2 FQDESV come from the germline V gene (reference sequence). This CDR3 has 15 residues. V lost 5 bases and J lost 2, with 13 bases in between.

This rearrangement joins TRBV29-1 to TRBJ2-7; 10 nucleotides agree with TRBD1. There are 11 residues in the CDR3. Germline CDR1 and CDR2: SQVTM and ANQGSEA. The trim removed 7 bases at V and 6 bases at J, leaving 3 bases unmatched. The CDR3 nucleotides read TGCAGCGCCGGGACAGGGGTCGAGCAGTACTTC. Encoded protein: CSAGTGVEQYF.